The source of this T cell receptor beta chain is a study of T-cell reconstitution after alpha-beta-depleted transplantation in children. This clonotype appeared many times. For TCRbeta, the library was prepared with unique molecular identifiers. TCRdb reprocessed the PCR reads with MiXCR, giving one entry per CDR3 protein. This sample yields fewer than 750,000 distinct CDR3 sequences, of which more than 20% are seen a single time; 11% to 15% belongs to the top ten. This CDR3 region has 16 residues. The V end lost 1 base, the J end lost 2 bases, and 12 bases lay between the germline ends. Germline V lookup: CDR1 SGHVS, CDR2 FQNEAQ.

Specimen: PBMCs, mostly from graft donor cells, collected 360 days after TCRalphabeta/CD19-depleted stem cell transplant. This chain links TRBV7-8 with TRBJ1-3; perhaps TRBD1 as D (6 bases). The TCR originated in a boy younger than two who had a stem cell transplant for acute myeloid leukemia, so the T cells may come from the graft donor. CDR3 amino acids: CASSLGLGGPGNTIYF. The CDR3 nucleotides read TGTGCCAGCAGCTTAGGGCTAGGGGGGCCTGGAAACACCATATATTTT.